One sample yielded the 28 T cell receptor beta chains listed below, sequenced in a study of blood T cell repertoires in COVID-19. TCRdb's copy holds only in-frame clones and misses some; the assay was immunoSEQ multiplex PCR. The data show 250,000 to 300,000 clones, with roughly 86% seen just once and around 0.9% held by the top ten. The sequenced sample was PBMCs or T cells enriched from blood (not recorded which). These TCRs come from a woman under 40 who had recovered from COVID-19.

The V gene is TRBV29-1, the J gene TRBJ2-1; 10 bases map to TRBD2. The CDR3 length is 17 residues. Germline CDR1 and CDR2: SQVTM and ANQGSEA. With V trimmed by 2 bases and J by 9 bases, 16 bases remained unmatched. This CDR3 is CSVEISDGLAGVGEQFF. CDR3 bases: TGCAGCGTTGAAATTTCCGACGGGCTAGCGGGAGTTGGTGAGCAGTTCTTC.

This chain joins TRBV11-2 and TRBJ1-2; no definite D call. Germline V gives CDR1 SGHAT, CDR2 FQNNGV. V was shortened by 0 bases and J by 7 bases, with 9 bases between the two germline ends. The CDR3 has 13 amino acids. CDR3 loop: CASSLDNSGGYTF. In DNA, the CDR3 is TGTGCCAGCAGCTTAGATAACAGTGGTGGCTACACCTTC. The full variable domain, completed using reference TRBV11-2 and TRBJ1-2, is EAGVAQSPRYKIIEKRQSVAFWCNPISGHATLYWYQQILGQGPKLLIQFQNNGVVDDSQLPKDRFSAERLKGVDSTLKIQPAKLEDSAVYLCASSLDNSGGYTFGSGTRLTVV.

V is TRBV9 and J is TRBJ2-5; 9 bases fit TRBD1. CDR3 size: 14 residues. Germline lookup yields CDR1 SGDLS and CDR2 YYNGEE. V gave up 1 base and J gave up 8 bases; unmatched junction bases: 6. The CDR3 spells CASSVSPGQGTQYF. Written as DNA, the CDR3 is TGTGCCAGCAGCGTAAGCCCGGGACAGGGTACCCAGTACTTC.

The gene calls are TRBV19 and TRBJ1-2; TRBD1 might be the D (5 bases). This CDR3 is built from 15 residues. Germline lookup yields CDR1 LNHDA and CDR2 SQIVND (reference sequence). V lost 0 bases and J 5 bases, leaving 13 bases between the germline ends. The CDR3 spells CASSIDSRVGYGYTF. The CDR3 DNA reads as TGTGCCAGTAGTATAGATTCCAGGGTTGGTTATGGCTACACCTTC. The full variable domain, in which reference TRBV19 and TRBJ1-2 provide the parts outside the CDR3, is DGGITQSPKYLFRKEGQNVTLSCEQNLNHDAMYWYRQDPGQGLRLIYYSQIVNDFQKGDIAEGYSVSREKKESFPLTVTSAQKNPTAFYLCASSIDSRVGYGYTFGSGTRLTVV.

This rearrangement joins TRBV14 to TRBJ2-2; TRBD2 might be the D (5 bases). V was trimmed by 0 bases and J by 0 bases, leaving 11 bases between them. The CDR3 contains 17 residues. Germline loops: CDR1 SGHDN, CDR2 FVKESK. The CDR3 DNA reads as TGTGCCAGCAGCCAAGATTGGAGCGGAGCGAACACCGGGGAGCTGTTTTTT. Translated, it gives CASSQDWSGANTGELFF.

CDR3: CASSWRQTDTQYF. In DNA form, the CDR3 reads TGCGCCAGCAGCTGGCGACAGACAGATACGCAGTATTTT. The genes are TRBV5-1 and TRBJ2-3; TRBD1 might be the D (5 bases). CDR3 length equals 13 residues. Trimming cost V 3 bases and J 3 bases, with 8 bases left between them. Germline CDR1 reads SGHRS; CDR2 reads YFSETQ.

This chain joins TRBV5-1 and TRBJ1-1; TRBD1 matches 7 bases. V lost 8 bases and J lost 4; bases outside the gene matches: 8. There are 13 residues in the CDR3. The V gene's germline CDR1 is SGHRS and CDR2 YFSETQ. The CDR3 is CASQLDRATEAFF. In nucleotides, the CDR3 is TGCGCCAGTCAACTCGACAGGGCCACTGAAGCTTTCTTT.

The chain links TRBV29-1 to TRBJ1-1, with D unresolved. V lost 4 bases and J lost 0, with 9 bases in between. The CDR3 covers 13 residues. Germline lookup yields CDR1 SQVTM and CDR2 ANQGSEA. CDR3 loop: CSVGRHVNTEAFF. The CDR3 DNA reads as TGCAGCGTTGGGCGACACGTGAACACTGAAGCTTTCTTT.

The chain uses TRBV29-1 and TRBJ2-1; TRBD2 aligns across 12 bases. The J segment lost 8 bases and the V segment lost 6 bases, leaving 5 bases of the junction unmatched. Germline V gene data show CDR1 as SQVTM and CDR2 as ANQGSEA. CDR3 length: 13 amino acids. CDR3: CSVEGLAGHEQFF. CDR3 in DNA: TGCAGCGTGGAGGGACTAGCGGGCCATGAGCAGTTCTTC.

The CDR3 DNA is TGTGCCAGCACCCTGAGGGACAGGGGTGGCTACACCTTC. Its translation is CASTLRDRGGYTF. The V and J genes are TRBV5-8 and TRBJ1-2; the match to TRBD1 covers 10 bases. The CDR3 consists of 13 residues. Germline CDR1 SGHTS, CDR2 YDEGEE. Losses at the gene ends were 6 bases for V and 7 bases for J; bases not matched to a gene: 6.

In this sample, this clone turned up once. The chain employs TRBV5-6 and TRBJ1-4; D is perhaps TRBD1 (5 bases). Germline V gene lookup returns CDR1 SGHDT and CDR2 YYEEEE. Trimming stripped 4 bases from V and 9 bases from J, with 16 bases between. This CDR3 has 14 residues. DNA for the CDR3: TGTGCCAGCAGCCAGTCGGGGGATTGGAAAAAACTGTTTTTT. It encodes CASSQSGDWKKLFF.

This clone was seen just once. At one boundary the junction diverges from the germline segment, which might be a read error. The rearrangement joins TRBV20-1 to TRBJ2-5, with D maybe TRBD2 (5 bases). CDR3 length: 11 residues. Germline V gene lookup returns CDR1 DFQATT and CDR2 SNEGSKA (reference sequence). CDR3 nucleotide sequence: TGCAGGGCTAGCTTGCAAGAGACCCAGTACTTC. It specifies CRASLQETQYF.

The V call is TRBV3-1 (or the pseudogene TRBV3-2), the J call TRBJ1-3; D unclear. V was clipped by 5 bases and J by 0 bases, with 11 bases between them. In germline, CDR1 is LGHDT, CDR2 YNNKEL (reference sequence). This CDR3 comprises 15 residues. CDR3 sequence reads: CASSEGGFSGNTIYF. CDR3 nucleotides: TGTGCCAGCAGCGAAGGCGGATTCTCTGGAAACACCATATATTTT.

The gene calls are TRBV6-5 and TRBJ2-5; perhaps TRBD1 as D (8 bases). V lost 7 bases and J lost 5, with 20 bases in between. The V gene's germline CDR1 is MNHEY and CDR2 SVGAGI. This CDR3 is built from 15 residues. This chain's CDR3 is CASTTGGGPRETQYF. CDR3 sequence (DNA): TGTGCCAGCACTACAGGGGGAGGGCCAAGGGAGACCCAGTACTTC.

Within the sample, this clone is medium-sized. The CDR3 sequence: CASSQDLSGGFSEQYF. The DNA of the CDR3 is TGCGCCAGCAGCCAAGATCTGAGCGGGGGGTTTTCCGAGCAGTACTTC. The chain combines TRBV4-3 with TRBJ2-7; 9 bases line up with TRBD2. Trimming at V came to 0 bases and at J to 6 bases, leaving 9 bases not matched to a gene. The germline V gene encodes CDR1 LGHNA and CDR2 YSLEER. The CDR3 consists of 16 residues.

The rearrangement uses TRBV21-1 and TRBJ2-3; TRBD1, the table's D call, lacks a check against the DNA. TRBV21-1 is marked as a pseudogene. The CDR3 runs to 17 residues. CDR3 sequence (DNA): TGTGCCAGCAGCAAATCTTCCCGCGACAGGGGGTTTGATACGCAGTATTTT. It specifies CASSKSSRDRGFDTQYF.

The chain combines TRBV28 with TRBJ2-3; a weak D match, TRBD1 (6 bases). The CDR3 spans 14 residues. V was shortened by 4 bases and J by 0 bases, with 8 bases between the two germline ends. The germline CDR1 and CDR2 sequences are MDHEN and SYDVKM. The CDR3 DNA sequence: TGTGCCAGCAGTTCAGGACAGAGCACAGATACGCAGTATTTT. This gives the protein CASSSGQSTDTQYF.

V usage is TRBV6-5 and J usage is TRBJ1-5, with 9 bases lining up with TRBD1. CDR1 MNHEY and CDR2 SVGAGI come from the germline V gene. V lost 4 bases to trimming and J lost 3 bases; unmatched junction nucleotides: 4. The CDR3 is 15 residues long. The CDR3 DNA reads TGTGCCAGCAGTTCCTACAGGGGGCTCAATCAGCCCCAGCATTTT. Its translation: CASSSYRGLNQPQHF.

V gene TRBV2 combines with J gene TRBJ2-5; 12 nucleotides match TRBD2. With V trimmed by 7 bases and J by 8 bases, 11 bases remained unmatched. Germline V gene data show CDR1 as SNHLY and CDR2 as FYNNEI. This CDR3 contains 15 residues. This chain's CDR3 is CASTLAGGPGATQYF. CDR3 nucleotides: TGTGCCAGCACTCTAGCGGGGGGGCCCGGGGCAACCCAGTACTTC. Combining the CDR3 with reference TRBV2 and TRBJ2-5 gives the whole variable domain EPEVTQTPSHQVTQMGQEVILRCVPISNHLYFYWYRQILGQKVEFLVSFYNNEISEKSEIFDDQFSVERPDGSNFTLKIRSTKLEDSAMYFCASTLAGGPGATQYFGPGTRLLVL.

The chain employs TRBV7-9 and TRBJ2-5; 7 nucleotides agree with TRBD1. This CDR3 has 15 residues. V lost 4 bases to trimming and J lost 4 bases; unmatched junction nucleotides: 9. CDR1 and CDR2 (germline): SEHNR, FQNEAQ (reference sequence). CDR3: CASSSLTGHGETQYF. The DNA for the CDR3 is TGTGCCAGCAGCTCCCTGACAGGGCACGGAGAGACCCAGTACTTC.

This clone was recorded a few times. The chain links TRBV7-3 to TRBJ2-2, with D perhaps TRBD1 (5 bases). The germline V and J ends were trimmed by 5 bases and 2 bases, with 15 bases remaining between them. Germline CDR1 is SGHTA and CDR2 is FQGTGA. The CDR3 extends over 16 amino acids. CDR3: CASSPLGRGNTGELFF. The CDR3 region has the DNA TGTGCCAGCAGCCCCCTCGGTAGGGGTAACACCGGGGAGCTGTTTTTT.

This sequence joins TRBV19 and TRBJ2-1; 12 nucleotides match TRBD1. The germline gives CDR1 LNHDA, CDR2 SQIVND (reference sequence). V shed 4 bases, J shed 0 bases, and the junction held 16 bases outside the gene matches. The CDR3 runs to 21 residues. The CDR3 nucleotides are TGTGCCAGTAGTACGGGACCTGGGGACAGGGGGCGAGAATACTCCTACAATGAGCAGTTCTTC. Amino acid sequence: CASSTGPGDRGREYSYNEQFF.

The V and J genes are TRBV5-5 and TRBJ1-5; no reliable D call. This CDR3 spans 13 amino acids. V lost 3 bases to trimming and J lost 5 bases, with 9 bases between them. Germline V lookup: CDR1 SGHKS, CDR2 YYEKEE (reference sequence). The CDR3 coding sequence is TGTGCCAGCAGCTCCTCTCCTTATCAGCCCCAGCATTTT. It yields the protein CASSSSPYQPQHF.

V usage is TRBV28 and J usage is TRBJ1-6; TRBD1 might be the D (5 bases). This CDR3 is 15 amino acids long. Per the germline V gene, CDR1 is MDHEN and CDR2 is SYDVKM. With 8 bases removed from V and 5 bases from J, the gap between germline ends came to 16 bases. CDR3 residues: CASVGGGRNNSPLHF. The CDR3 DNA reads as TGTGCCAGCGTCGGCGGGGGTCGAAATAATTCACCCCTCCACTTT.

V and J are TRBV7-2 and TRBJ1-2; D not resolved. The V gene lost 1 base and the J gene lost 6 bases, with 12 bases spanning the gap. The CDR3 runs to 14 residues. From germline, CDR1 is SGHTA and CDR2 FQGNSA. CDR3 coding DNA: TGTGCCAGCAGCTTAGAGACAAGGCCTCATGGCTACACCTTC. This gives the protein CASSLETRPHGYTF.

V is TRBV5-6 and J is TRBJ2-4; D is perhaps TRBD1 (6 bases). Looked up from germline, CDR1 is SGHDT and CDR2 is YYEEEE. Trimming removed 4 bases from V and 1 base from J, with 12 bases in between. CDR3 length: 15 residues. CDR3 in DNA: TGTGCCAGCAGCCCTTGGGGGCTGGCCAAAAACATTCAGTACTTC. Its translation is CASSPWGLAKNIQYF. The variable domain in full, with the rest retrieved from reference TRBV5-6 and TRBJ2-4, is DAGVTQSPTHLIKTRGQQVTLRCSPKSGHDTVSWYQQALGQGPQFIFQYYEEEERQRGNFPDRFSGHQFPNYSSELNVNALLLGDSALYLCASSPWGLAKNIQYFGAGTRLSVL.

The chain carries TRBV9 and TRBJ2-1; TRBD2 aligns across 9 bases. The CDR3 is 15 amino acids. After removal of 0 bases from V and 2 bases from J, the junction contained 0 bases not matched to a gene. The germline gives CDR1 SGDLS, CDR2 YYNGEE. DNA of the CDR3: TGTGCCAGCAGCGTAGCTAGCGGGGCCTACAATGAGCAGTTCTTC. As protein: CASSVASGAYNEQFF.

This chain connects TRBV27 to TRBJ2-7; D might be TRBD2 (6 bases). The CDR3 runs to 14 residues. V dropped 8 bases and J dropped 3 bases, with 17 bases sitting between them. CDR1 is MNHEY, CDR2 SMNVEV, per germline (reference sequence). The CDR3 DNA reads TGTGCCAGCCGTCCTCTGGGGGGAATCTACGAGCAGTACTTC. It yields the protein CASRPLGGIYEQYF.